This TCR beta chain appears in the sequencing data of a study of blood T cell repertoires in COVID-19. Germline loops: CDR1 SGHTA, CDR2 FQGNSA. CDR3 length: 12 residues. V lost 4 bases to trimming and J lost 5 bases, with 9 bases between them. TCRdb's table, derived via immunoSEQ multiplex PCR, lists solely in-frame clones and lacks some. The table includes around 140,000 clones, around 87% detected once. The receptor's source is a man in his sixties who had recovered from COVID-19. Sequencing was performed on PBMCs or T cells enriched from blood (not recorded which). V and J are TRBV7-2 and TRBJ2-7, with D perhaps TRBD2 (6 bases). CDR3 nucleotide sequence: TGTGCCAGCAGCTATTTAGCGGACGAGCAGTACTTC. Its protein product is CASSYLADEQYF.